The source of this TCR beta chain is a study of blood T cell repertoires in COVID-19. Produced via immunoSEQ multiplex PCR; TCRdb's table is partial and in-frame only. The sample carries more than 85,000 clones, about 80% recorded once. V trimming: 6 bases; J trimming: 7 bases; junction bases outside the gene matches: 10. The CDR3 has 15 residues. Germline V gives CDR1 MNHEY, CDR2 SVGAGI. This receptor was obtained from a man between 65 and 80 years old with acute or convalescent COVID-19. Sequenced: peripheral blood. The chain couples TRBV6-5 to TRBJ1-3; 9 nucleotides align to TRBD1. The CDR3 DNA reads as TGTGCCAGCAGCGGACAGGGGAGTTTACGGAACACCATATATTTT. Residues: CASSGQGSLRNTIYF.